This T cell receptor (beta chain) is from a study of blood T cell repertoires in COVID-19. About the study: Spain, Italy and the United States supplied samples that represented acute and convalescent COVID-19.

The study recruited people aged about 18 to 90 years across roughly 25 US areas. TCRdb's table, derived via immunoSEQ multiplex PCR, lists solely in-frame clones and lacks some. The sample has about 200,000 clones, roughly 90% seen once. Germline V gene data show CDR1 as MDHEN and CDR2 as SYDVKM. CDR3 size: 13 residues. The V and J ends lost 4 bases and 4 bases respectively, with 10 bases between them. This clonotype was obtained from a young woman who had recovered from COVID-19. The chain has TRBV28 and TRBJ1-2, with a tentative D call TRBD1 (5 bases). The material sequenced was PBMCs or T cells enriched from blood (not recorded which). The CDR3 DNA reads as TGTGCCAGCAGTTGGACATATTCCTATGGCTACACCTTC. Protein product: CASSWTYSYGYTF.